Following are 20 T cell receptor beta chains from one sample sequenced in a study of blood T cell repertoires in COVID-19. The table came from immunoSEQ multiplex PCR; TCRdb's copy has only in-frame clones and leaves some out. Of about 58,000 clones in the sample, approximately 89% were seen once. Sequencing input: peripheral blood. The receptors were gathered from a woman aged 55-70 years with active COVID-19.

The gene calls are TRBV6-4 and TRBJ2-3; 9 nucleotides align to TRBD2. The CDR3 runs 15 residues. J was trimmed by 8 bases and V by 4 bases; bases with no gene match: 10. The germline CDR1 and CDR2 sequences are MRHNA and SNTAGT. CDR3 residues: CASSVSPSGGFTQYF. Written as DNA, the CDR3 is TGTGCCAGCAGTGTCTCCCCCAGCGGGGGGTTTACGCAGTATTTT.

The V and J genes are TRBV7-3 and TRBJ2-2; D perhaps matches TRBD2 (6 bases). The germline gives CDR1 SGHTA, CDR2 FQGTGA. Trimming cost V 4 bases and J 1 base, with 7 bases left between them. The CDR3 is 14 residues long. In DNA form, the CDR3 reads TGTGCCAGCAGCTCGACTAGGAACACCGGGGAGCTGTTTTTT. Protein: CASSSTRNTGELFF.

This sequence joins TRBV3-1 (or the pseudogene TRBV3-2) and TRBJ2-1; 8 bases agree with TRBD2. The V segment lost 5 bases and the J segment 8 bases; nucleotides outside the gene matches: 11. Germline-derived CDR1 and CDR2 are LGHDT and YNNKEL (reference sequence). The CDR3 contains 15 residues. CDR3 loop: CASSYSPGTRDEQFF. As DNA, the CDR3 is TGTGCCAGCAGCTACAGCCCCGGGACTAGGGATGAGCAGTTCTTC.

The rearrangement links TRBV28 to TRBJ2-6; possibly TRBD1 for D (6 bases). Germline-derived CDR1 and CDR2 are MDHEN and SYDVKM. V was trimmed by 6 bases and J by 2 bases, leaving 11 bases between them. The CDR3 contains 15 residues. CDR3: CASRLQGAGANVLTF. Here the CDR3 DNA reads TGTGCCAGCAGGCTACAGGGTGCTGGGGCCAACGTCCTGACTTTC. Complete variable domain (other parts from reference TRBV28 and TRBJ2-6): DVKVTQSSRYLVKRTGEKVFLECVQDMDHENMFWYRQDPGLGLRLIYFSYDVKMKEKGDIPEGYSVSREKKERFSLILESASTNQTSMYLCASRLQGAGANVLTFGAGSRLTVL.

This sequence joins TRBV9 and TRBJ1-1; tentatively, D is TRBD1 (5 bases). Per germline, CDR1 SGDLS and CDR2 YYNGEE. This CDR3 has 17 residues. V lost 7 bases and J 2 bases, leaving 24 bases between the germline ends. The CDR3 spells CASGDPGVRGLNTEAFF. CDR3 nucleotide sequence: TGTGCCAGCGGGGACCCGGGAGTTCGAGGCTTAAACACTGAAGCTTTCTTT.

The CDR3 reads CASSQGQQQETQYF. CDR3 coding DNA: TGTGCCAGCAGCCAAGGACAGCAGCAAGAGACCCAGTACTTC. J is TRBJ2-5 and V is TRBV3-1 (or the pseudogene TRBV3-2); a weak D match, TRBD1 (5 bases). The CDR3 runs to 14 residues. CDR1 LGHDT and CDR2 YNNKEL come from the germline V gene (reference sequence). Trimming took off 1 base at V and 2 bases at J, with 8 bases between the two ends.

The chain joins TRBV11-3 to TRBJ2-7; TRBD1 matches 7 bases. This CDR3 comprises 13 residues. Losses at the gene ends were 5 bases for V and 9 bases for J; bases not matched to a gene: 10. The germline V gene has CDR1 SGHNT and CDR2 YENEEA. CDR3 sequence reads: CASSLNRDSWQYF. As DNA, the CDR3 is TGTGCCAGCAGCCTTAACCGGGACAGTTGGCAGTACTTC. Variable domain in full (rest from reference TRBV11-3 and TRBJ2-7): EAGVVQSPRYKIIEKKQPVAFWCNPISGHNTLYWYLQNLGQGPELLIRYENEEAVDDSQLPKDRFSAERLKGVDSTLKIQPAELGDSAVYLCASSLNRDSWQYFGPGTRLTVT.

V usage is TRBV2 and J usage is TRBJ2-3; 9 bases are a match to TRBD2. There are 14 residues in the CDR3. Germline loops: CDR1 SNHLY, CDR2 FYNNEI. Trimming at V came to 4 bases and at J to 4 bases, leaving 3 bases not matched to a gene. CDR3 nucleotides: TGTGCCAGCAGTGGGACTAGCGTTCCAGATACGCAGTATTTT. Its protein is CASSGTSVPDTQYF.

V and J are TRBV30 and TRBJ1-2; D remains ambiguous. The CDR3 is 16 residues long. With 2 bases removed from V and 5 bases from J, the gap between germline ends came to 21 bases. Germline CDR1 GTSNPN, CDR2 SVGIG (reference sequence). The CDR3 DNA follows: TGTGCCTGGAGTAGAGGAAGAGGTCGCGGAGGTTATGGCTACACCTTC. It codes for CAWSRGRGRGGYGYTF.

This chain links TRBV5-1 with TRBJ1-3, with 8 positions matching TRBD1. This CDR3 comprises 15 residues. The V segment lost 5 bases and the J segment 4 bases; nucleotides outside the gene matches: 8. Germline-derived CDR1 and CDR2 are SGHRS and YFSETQ. CDR3 loop: CASSFGQGAGNTIYF. The CDR3 DNA reads as TGCGCCAGCAGTTTTGGACAGGGCGCAGGAAACACCATATATTTT.

This clone appeared once. The chain carries TRBV6-5 and TRBJ2-3, with D unresolved. The CDR3 extends over 15 amino acids. From germline, CDR1 is MNHEY and CDR2 SVGAGI. V lost 5 bases to trimming and J lost 1 base, with 13 bases between them. This CDR3 reads CASSPRSRGTDTQYF. Here the CDR3 DNA reads TGTGCCAGCAGTCCCCGCTCCCGAGGCACAGATACGCAGTATTTT.

On this clone itself: Additional DNA sequences in this sample encode the identical CDR3. The J gene is TRBJ1-1, the V gene TRBV29-1, with D possibly matching TRBD1 (5 bases). V lost 4 bases to trimming and J lost 1 base, with 7 bases between them. This CDR3 comprises 12 residues. Germline V CDR1 and CDR2: SQVTM, ANQGSEA. The CDR3 nucleotides are TGCAGCGTTGCTAGGGGGAACACTGAAGCTTTCTTT. Protein product: CSVARGNTEAFF.

V is TRBV4-3 and J is TRBJ2-2; 9 nucleotides agree with TRBD1. The CDR3 runs to 19 residues. The V segment lost 0 bases and the J segment 0 bases; nucleotides outside the gene matches: 8. Germline assignment: CDR1 LGHNA and CDR2 YSLEER. This CDR3 is CASSQDWDRVISNTGELFF. In DNA, the CDR3 is TGCGCCAGCAGCCAAGATTGGGACAGGGTAATCTCGAACACCGGGGAGCTGTTTTTT.

V is TRBV6-1 and J is TRBJ1-2; D call uncertain. Germline V gene lookup returns CDR1 MNHNS and CDR2 SASEGT. This CDR3 spans 12 amino acids. Trimming stripped 3 bases from V and 7 bases from J, with 9 bases between. For the CDR3, the DNA is TGTGCCAGCAGTGATCCCCCAGGTGGCTACACCTTC. Translated, it gives CASSDPPGGYTF.

This clone was seen only a few times. The rearrangement joins TRBV19 to TRBJ1-2, with 10 positions matching TRBD1. J was trimmed by 4 bases and V by 6 bases; bases with no gene match: 5. The CDR3 contains 14 residues. Per the germline V gene, CDR1 is LNHDA and CDR2 is SQIVND (reference sequence). CDR3 DNA sequence: TGTGCCAGTAGCCCCGGGACAGGGGTCTATGGCTACACCTTC. As protein: CASSPGTGVYGYTF.

This clone was seen just once. The chain links TRBV7-6 to TRBJ2-3; 8 bases align to TRBD2. This CDR3 comprises 16 residues. The junction had 11 bases not matched to a gene; V was cut back by 1 base and J by 8 bases. From germline, CDR1 is SGHVS and CDR2 FNYEAQ. The CDR3 DNA sequence: TGTGCCAGCAGCTTAGGTGGTATCGGGGGGGGGACTACGCAGTATTTT. This codes for CASSLGGIGGGTTQYF. The variable domain in full, with the rest retrieved from reference TRBV7-6 and TRBJ2-3, is GAGVSQSPRYKVTKRGQDVALRCDPISGHVSLYWYRQALGQGPEFLTYFNYEAQQDKSGLPNDRFSAERPEGSISTLTIQRTEQRDSAMYRCASSLGGIGGGTTQYFGPGTRLTVL.

The chain combines TRBV6-6 with TRBJ2-7, with D possibly matching TRBD2 (6 bases). In germline, CDR1 is MNHNY, CDR2 SVGAGI (reference sequence). The CDR3 covers 13 residues. The V gene lost 3 bases and the J gene lost 5 bases, with 11 bases spanning the gap. The CDR3 DNA is TGTGCCAGCAGTTATGGAGGGACCCACGAGCAGTACTTC. It is translated as CASSYGGTHEQYF.

CDR3 residues: CASSQPGQQQETQYF. The CDR3 DNA sequence: TGTGCCAGCAGCCAACCGGGACAGCAACAAGAGACCCAGTACTTC. This chain uses TRBV6-5 with TRBJ2-5; TRBD1 aligns across 7 bases. The CDR3 consists of 15 residues. With V trimmed by 6 bases and J by 2 bases, 9 bases remained unmatched. The V gene's germline CDR1 is MNHEY and CDR2 SVGAGI.

The chain uses TRBV4-2 and TRBJ2-4; maybe TRBD2 (7 bases). This CDR3 spans 16 amino acids. Looked up from germline, CDR1 is LGHNA and CDR2 is YNFKEQ. V lost 0 bases and J lost 7, with 16 bases in between. CDR3 in DNA: TGTGCCAGCAGCCAAGATAAGGGGGGGTCTACGAACATTCAGTACTTC. This encodes CASSQDKGGSTNIQYF.

In this sample, this clone turned up once. The chain joins TRBV6-5 to TRBJ2-3, with 11 bases matching TRBD2. The CDR3 is 15 amino acids. Germline V gives CDR1 MNHEY, CDR2 SVGAGI. The trim removed 8 bases at V and 1 base at J, leaving 5 bases unmatched. CDR3 sequence: CASLTSGGRTDTQYF. The CDR3 nucleotides are TGTGCCAGCCTTACTAGCGGGGGCCGCACAGATACGCAGTATTTT.